This T cell receptor beta chain appears in the sequencing data of a study of blood T cell repertoires in COVID-19. The wider study: The United States, Italy and Spain provided the acute and convalescent COVID-19 samples. The analysed material was cDNA or gDNA that came from T cells, B-cell-depleted T cells, or PBMCs.

Authors' processing steps: From reference gene primer amplification, estimates of nucleated cell counts were derived. Repertoires were generated with immunoSEQ multiplex PCR, while TCRdb's copy carries only in-frame clones and drops some. The DNA gave D and trimming, while V, J and clone size come from that table. The sample shows some 250,000 clones, around 90% of them seen only once. V lost 4 bases, J lost 3 bases, and 11 bases lay in between. CDR1 and CDR2 (germline): SGHKS, YYEKEE (reference sequence). The CDR3 sequence is 14 residues long. The sequenced sample consisted of peripheral blood. The sequence derives from a woman between 35 and 50 years old who had recovered from COVID-19. This chain links TRBV5-5 with TRBJ2-1, with D maybe TRBD2 (6 bases). CDR3 in amino acids: CASSTPGSYNEQFF. The CDR3 bases are TGTGCCAGCAGCACCCCCGGGAGCTACAATGAGCAGTTCTTC.